Presented here are 9 T cell receptor beta chains from one specimen sequenced in a study of identical twins. TCRdb passed the 5' RACE reads through MiXCR, listing each CDR3 protein once. The sample carries around 490,000 distinct CDR3 sequences, about 13% recorded once. The same specimen was also included in a second study, on yellow fever vaccine responses in identical twins.

Material: CD4+ T cells sorted from blood. These receptors all stem from a young woman in good health.

This clonotype came up a few times. CDR3 in amino acids: CASSRGAGRNTEAFF. The DNA of the CDR3 is TGTGCCAGTAGTCGGGGGGCAGGACGGAACACTGAAGCTTTCTTT. The V gene is TRBV19, the J gene TRBJ1-1; possibly TRBD1 for D (6 bases). Trimming cost V 5 bases and J 1 base, with 14 bases left between them. Germline CDR1 is LNHDA and CDR2 is SQIVND (reference sequence). This CDR3 has 15 residues.

This clonotype came up a few times. This chain links TRBV19 with TRBJ2-5; TRBD1 matches 7 bases. With 4 bases clipped from V and 2 bases from J, the junction kept 4 bases outside the gene matches. The CDR3 runs to 14 residues. Germline CDR1 is LNHDA and CDR2 is SQIVND (reference sequence). The CDR3 protein is CASSRLGQQETQYF. In DNA, the CDR3 is TGTGCCAGTAGTAGGTTGGGACAGCAAGAGACCCAGTACTTC.

The sample holds a few counts of this clonotype. The chain links TRBV6-2 or TRBV6-3 to TRBJ2-1, with 11 bases that match TRBD1. V lost 2 bases and J lost 3; bases outside the gene matches: 12. Germline V gives CDR1 MNHEY, CDR2 SVGEGT. The CDR3 consists of 19 residues. This CDR3 is CASSYPTFLGTGGYNEQFF. Here the CDR3 DNA reads TGTGCCAGCAGTTACCCGACTTTTCTCGGGACAGGGGGCTACAATGAGCAGTTCTTC.

This chain links TRBV3-1 with TRBJ2-4; the match to TRBD2 covers 10 bases. V dropped 1 base and J dropped 1; count of bases not matched to a gene: 10. Germline CDR1 LGHDT, CDR2 YNNKEL (reference sequence). The CDR3 length is 19 residues. CDR3: CASSQGALAGGPAKNIQYF. CDR3 nucleotide sequence: TGTGCCAGCAGCCAAGGCGCTTTAGCGGGGGGACCCGCCAAAAACATTCAGTACTTC. The complete variable domain, with remaining parts taken from reference TRBV3-1 and TRBJ2-4, reads DTAVSQTPKYLVTQMGNDKSIKCEQNLGHDTMYWYKQDSKKFLKIMFSYNNKELIINETVPNRFSPKSPDKAHLNLHINSLELGDSAVYFCASSQGALAGGPAKNIQYFGAGTRLSVL.

The J gene is TRBJ2-7, the V gene TRBV28; TRBD1 is a possible D gene (6 bases). The ends were cut back, 8 bases at V and 2 bases at J, with 13 bases in the middle. Per the germline V gene, CDR1 is MDHEN and CDR2 is SYDVKM. This CDR3 contains 13 residues. CDR3 in DNA: TGTGCCAGCGGACGACAGGCCCCCTACGAGCAGTACTTC. Translation gives CASGRQAPYEQYF.

The genes are TRBV29-1 and TRBJ1-1, with a possible D match to TRBD1 (5 bases). The V and J ends lost 4 bases and 4 bases respectively, with 13 bases between them. Germline CDR1 reads SQVTM; CDR2 reads ANQGSEA. This CDR3 has 13 residues. This CDR3 is CSVVLDTSTEAFF. For the CDR3, the DNA is TGCAGCGTTGTGCTGGACACTTCCACTGAAGCTTTCTTT.

This clonotype came up many times. The chain uses TRBV7-2 and TRBJ2-3; no reliable D call. V was cut by 5 bases and J by 4 bases, with 7 bases left in between. The CDR3 is made up of 12 amino acids. Per germline, CDR1 SGHTA and CDR2 FQGNSA. CDR3 sequence (DNA): TGTGCCAGCAGCAAATACCCAGATACGCAGTATTTT. Its protein product is CASSKYPDTQYF.

This rearrangement joins TRBV5-1 to TRBJ1-3, with D possibly being TRBD1 (5 bases). The CDR3 sequence is 15 residues long. V was pared by 1 base and J by 0 bases, with 8 bases between. Germline lookup yields CDR1 SGHRS and CDR2 YFSETQ. CDR3 bases: TGCGCCAGCAGCTTGAGCGACAGCTCTGGAAACACCATATATTTT. Protein: CASSLSDSSGNTIYF. The whole variable domain, remainder taken from reference TRBV5-1 and TRBJ1-3, is KAGVTQTPRYLIKTRGQQVTLSCSPISGHRSVSWYQQTPGQGLQFLFEYFSETQRNKGNFPGRFSGRQFSNSRSEMNVSTLELGDSALYLCASSLSDSSGNTIYFGEGSWLTVV.

At least ten counts were recorded for this clonotype. The chain joins TRBV7-9 to TRBJ2-5; the D gene is possibly TRBD1 (6 bases). V dropped 1 base and J dropped 2 bases, with 11 bases sitting between them. Germline V gene data show CDR1 as SEHNR and CDR2 as FQNEAQ (reference sequence). CDR3 length: 15 amino acids. CDR3 in amino acids: CASSLGTGSQETQYF. CDR3 coding DNA: TGTGCCAGCAGCTTAGGCACAGGGTCACAAGAGACCCAGTACTTC.